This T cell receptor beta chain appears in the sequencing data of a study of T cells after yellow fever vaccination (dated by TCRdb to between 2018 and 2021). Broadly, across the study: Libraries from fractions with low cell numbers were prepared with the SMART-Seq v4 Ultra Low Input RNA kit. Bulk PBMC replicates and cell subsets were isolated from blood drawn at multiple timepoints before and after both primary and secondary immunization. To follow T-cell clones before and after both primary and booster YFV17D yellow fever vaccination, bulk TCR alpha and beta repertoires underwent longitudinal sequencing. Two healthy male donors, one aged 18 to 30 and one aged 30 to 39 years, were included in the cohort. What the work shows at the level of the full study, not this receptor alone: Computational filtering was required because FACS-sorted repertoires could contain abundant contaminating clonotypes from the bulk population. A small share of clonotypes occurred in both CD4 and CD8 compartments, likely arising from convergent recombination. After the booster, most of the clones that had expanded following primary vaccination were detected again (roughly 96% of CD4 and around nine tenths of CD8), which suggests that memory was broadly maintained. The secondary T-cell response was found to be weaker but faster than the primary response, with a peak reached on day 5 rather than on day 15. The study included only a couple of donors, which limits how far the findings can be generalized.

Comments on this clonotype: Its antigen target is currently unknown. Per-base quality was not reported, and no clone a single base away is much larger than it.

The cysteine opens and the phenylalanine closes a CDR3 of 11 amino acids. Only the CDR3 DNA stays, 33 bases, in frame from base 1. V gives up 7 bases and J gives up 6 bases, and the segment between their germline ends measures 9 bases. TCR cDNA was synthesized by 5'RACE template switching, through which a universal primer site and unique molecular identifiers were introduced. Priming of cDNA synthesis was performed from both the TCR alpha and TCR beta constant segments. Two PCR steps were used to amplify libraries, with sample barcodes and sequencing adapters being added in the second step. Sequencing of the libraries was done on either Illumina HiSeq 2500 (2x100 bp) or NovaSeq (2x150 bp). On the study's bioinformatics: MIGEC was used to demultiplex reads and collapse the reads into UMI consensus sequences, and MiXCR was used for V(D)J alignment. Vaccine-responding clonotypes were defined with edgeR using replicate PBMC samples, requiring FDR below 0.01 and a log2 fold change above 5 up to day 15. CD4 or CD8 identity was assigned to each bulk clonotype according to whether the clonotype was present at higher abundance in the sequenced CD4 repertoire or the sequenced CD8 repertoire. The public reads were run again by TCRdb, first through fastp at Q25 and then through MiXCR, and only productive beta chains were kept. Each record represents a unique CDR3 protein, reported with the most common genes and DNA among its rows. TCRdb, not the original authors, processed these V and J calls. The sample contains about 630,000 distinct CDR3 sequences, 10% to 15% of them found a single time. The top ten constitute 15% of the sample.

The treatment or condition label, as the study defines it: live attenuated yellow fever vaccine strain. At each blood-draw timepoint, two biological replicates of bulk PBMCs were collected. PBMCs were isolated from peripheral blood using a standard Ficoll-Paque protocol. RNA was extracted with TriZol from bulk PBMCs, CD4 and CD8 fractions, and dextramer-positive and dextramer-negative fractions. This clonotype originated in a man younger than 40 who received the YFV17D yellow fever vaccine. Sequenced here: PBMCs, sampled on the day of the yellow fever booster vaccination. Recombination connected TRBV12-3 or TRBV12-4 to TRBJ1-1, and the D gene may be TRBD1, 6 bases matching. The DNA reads TGTGCCAGCAAACACAGGGCTGAAGCTTTCTTT. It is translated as CASKHRAEAFF.